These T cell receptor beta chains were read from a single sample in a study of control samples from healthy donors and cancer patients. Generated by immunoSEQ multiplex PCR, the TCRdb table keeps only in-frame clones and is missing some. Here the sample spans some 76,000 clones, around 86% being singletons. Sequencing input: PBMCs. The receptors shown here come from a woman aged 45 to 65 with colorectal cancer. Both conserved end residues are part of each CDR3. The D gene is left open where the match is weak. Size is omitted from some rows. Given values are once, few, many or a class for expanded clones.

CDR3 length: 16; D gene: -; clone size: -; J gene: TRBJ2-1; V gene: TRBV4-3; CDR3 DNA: TGCGCCAGCAGCCAAGTCGGCAGGGGAAGAGTCAATGAGCAGTTCTTC; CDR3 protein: CASSQVGRGRVNEQFF
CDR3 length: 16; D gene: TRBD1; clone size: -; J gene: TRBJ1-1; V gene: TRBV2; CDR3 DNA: TGTGCCAGCAGTGTTGAAACAGGGGGCTATTACACTGAAGCTTTCTTT; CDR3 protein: CASSVETGGYYTEAFF
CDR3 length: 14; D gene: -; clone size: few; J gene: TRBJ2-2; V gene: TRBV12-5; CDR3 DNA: TGTGCTAGTGGTTTGGGAGGGACCACCGGGGAGCTGTTTTTT; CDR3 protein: CASGLGGTTGELFF
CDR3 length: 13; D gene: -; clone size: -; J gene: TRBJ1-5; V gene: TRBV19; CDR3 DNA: TGTGCCAGTAGTAAAGGGGACGGGGGGCCCCAGCATTTT; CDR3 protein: CASSKGDGGPQHF
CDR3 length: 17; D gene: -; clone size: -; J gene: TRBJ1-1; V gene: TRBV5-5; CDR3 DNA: TGTGCCAGCAGCAGCGGATGGGGGAGCCAGGGGAACACTGAAGCTTTCTTT; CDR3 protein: CASSSGWGSQGNTEAFF
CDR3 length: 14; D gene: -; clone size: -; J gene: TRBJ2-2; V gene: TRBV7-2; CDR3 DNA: TGTGCCAGCAGCTTATCACGCAACACCGGGGAGCTGTTTTTT; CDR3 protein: CASSLSRNTGELFF
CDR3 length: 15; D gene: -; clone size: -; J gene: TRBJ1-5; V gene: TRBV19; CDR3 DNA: TGTGCCAGTAAGTCCTGGGGAGTTAGCAATCAGCCCCAGCATTTT; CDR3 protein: CASKSWGVSNQPQHF
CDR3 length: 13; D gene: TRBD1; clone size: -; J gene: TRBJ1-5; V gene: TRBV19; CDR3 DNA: TGTGCCAGTAGAGAGGGGGCCTATCAGCCCCAGCATTTT; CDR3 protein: CASREGAYQPQHF
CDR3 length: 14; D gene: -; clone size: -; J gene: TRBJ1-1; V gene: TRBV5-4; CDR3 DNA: TGTGCCAGCAGCTTGGGGGGCTTGAACACTGAAGCTTTCTTT; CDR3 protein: CASSLGGLNTEAFF
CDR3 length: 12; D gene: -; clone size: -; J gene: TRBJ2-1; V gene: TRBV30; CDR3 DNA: TGTGCCTATAGTAGGCCAAGGAATGAGCAGTTCTTC; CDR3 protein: CAYSRPRNEQFF
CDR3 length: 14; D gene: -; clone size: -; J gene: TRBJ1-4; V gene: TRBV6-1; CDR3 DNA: TGTGCCAGCAGTGATGCGGGGGGTGGTGAAAAACTGTTTTTT; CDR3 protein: CASSDAGGGEKLFF
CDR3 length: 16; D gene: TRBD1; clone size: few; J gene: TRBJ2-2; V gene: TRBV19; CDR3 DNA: TGTGCCAGTAGAACCCGGACAGGGGGCTTCACCGGGGAGCTGTTTTTT; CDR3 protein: CASRTRTGGFTGELFF
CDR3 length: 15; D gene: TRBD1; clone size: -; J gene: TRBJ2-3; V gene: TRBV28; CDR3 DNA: TGTGCCAGCAGTTCTGGTGGGACAGGGGCAGATACGCAGTATTTT; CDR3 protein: CASSSGGTGADTQYF
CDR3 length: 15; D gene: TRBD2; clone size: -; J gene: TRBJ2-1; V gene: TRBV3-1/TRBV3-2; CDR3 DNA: TGTGCCAGCAGCCAACACGGGGGGGGGCCTAATGAGCAGTTCTTC; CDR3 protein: CASSQHGGGPNEQFF
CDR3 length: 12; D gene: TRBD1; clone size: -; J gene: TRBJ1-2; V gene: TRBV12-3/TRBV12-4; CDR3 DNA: TGTGCCAGCACCCAACAGGGGGGTGGCTACACCTTC; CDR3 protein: CASTQQGGGYTF
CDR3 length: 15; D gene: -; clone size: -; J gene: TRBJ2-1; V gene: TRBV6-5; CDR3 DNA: TGTGCCAGCAGTTACCAGGACCCCTCCTACAATGAGCAGTTCTTC; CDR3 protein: CASSYQDPSYNEQFF
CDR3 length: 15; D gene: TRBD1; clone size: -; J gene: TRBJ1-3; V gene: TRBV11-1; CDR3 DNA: TGTGCCAGCAGCCTTGGGACAGCCACTGGAAACACCATATATTTT; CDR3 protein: CASSLGTATGNTIYF
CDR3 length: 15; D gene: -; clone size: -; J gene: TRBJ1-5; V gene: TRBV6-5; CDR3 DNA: TGTGCCAGCAGTTACTCAGGGGAGAGCAATCAGCCCCAGCATTTT; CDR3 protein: CASSYSGESNQPQHF
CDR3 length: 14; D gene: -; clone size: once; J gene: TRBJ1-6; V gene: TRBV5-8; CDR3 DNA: TGTGCCAGCAGACTCGCCCGGTATAATTCACCCCTCCACTTT; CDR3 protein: CASRLARYNSPLHF
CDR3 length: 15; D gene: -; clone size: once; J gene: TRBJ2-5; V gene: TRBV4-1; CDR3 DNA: TGCGCCAGCAGCCCCTGGCAGGGCACGAGTGAGACCCAGTACTTC; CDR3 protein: CASSPWQGTSETQYF
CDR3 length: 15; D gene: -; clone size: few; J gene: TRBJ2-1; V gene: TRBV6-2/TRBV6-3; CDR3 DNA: TGTGCCAGCAGCCCTTTAAGGGGGGACTACAATGAGCAGTTCTTC; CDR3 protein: CASSPLRGDYNEQFF
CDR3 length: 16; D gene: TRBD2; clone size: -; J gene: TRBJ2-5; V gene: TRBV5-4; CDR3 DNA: TGTGCCAGCAGCCTACGGACTAGCGGGGGCGGGGAGACCCAGTACTTC; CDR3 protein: CASSLRTSGGGETQYF
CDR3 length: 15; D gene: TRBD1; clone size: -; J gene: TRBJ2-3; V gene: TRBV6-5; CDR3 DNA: TGTGCCAGCAGAGAGAGACAGGGGTGGGGAGATACGCAGTATTTT; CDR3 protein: CASRERQGWGDTQYF
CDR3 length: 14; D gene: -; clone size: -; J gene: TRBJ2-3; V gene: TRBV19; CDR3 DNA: TGTGCCAGTAGTACTCGACAGGGAGGAGATACGCAGTATTTT; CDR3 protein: CASSTRQGGDTQYF
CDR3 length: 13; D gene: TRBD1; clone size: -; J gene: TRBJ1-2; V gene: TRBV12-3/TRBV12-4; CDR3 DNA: TGTGCCAGCAGCCTGGGACAGACCTATGGCTACACCTTC; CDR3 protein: CASSLGQTYGYTF
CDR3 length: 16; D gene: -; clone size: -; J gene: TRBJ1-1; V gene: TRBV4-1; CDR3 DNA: TGCGCCAGCAGCCAATTCGAGTGGGGTTCGGGTACTGAAGCTTTCTTT; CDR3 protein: CASSQFEWGSGTEAFF
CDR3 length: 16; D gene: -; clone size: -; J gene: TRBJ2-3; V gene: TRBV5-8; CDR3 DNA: TGTGCCAGCAGCCCCGGGACAAGCCACCTCACAGATACGCAGTATTTT; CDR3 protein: CASSPGTSHLTDTQYF
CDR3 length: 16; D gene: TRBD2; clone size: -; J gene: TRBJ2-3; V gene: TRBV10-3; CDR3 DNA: TGTGCCATCAGTACGCCTACTAGCGGGGGCACAGATACGCAGTATTTT; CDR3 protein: CAISTPTSGGTDTQYF
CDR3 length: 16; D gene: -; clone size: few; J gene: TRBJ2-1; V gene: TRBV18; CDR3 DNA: TGTGCCAGCTCACCATCCCGGACGAGCTCCTACAATGAGCAGTTCTTC; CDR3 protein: CASSPSRTSSYNEQFF
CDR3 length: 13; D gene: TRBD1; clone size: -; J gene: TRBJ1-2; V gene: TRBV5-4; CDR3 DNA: TGTGCCAGCAGTAGGGGGCGTGACTATGGCTACACCTTC; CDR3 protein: CASSRGRDYGYTF
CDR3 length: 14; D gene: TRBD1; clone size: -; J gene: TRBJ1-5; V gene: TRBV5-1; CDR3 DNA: TGCGCCAGCAGCTTGGGGACAGGAAATCAGCCCCAGCATTTT; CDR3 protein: CASSLGTGNQPQHF
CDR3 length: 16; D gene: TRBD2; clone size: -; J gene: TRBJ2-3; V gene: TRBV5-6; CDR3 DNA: TGTGCCAGCAGCTTAAAAATTAGCGGGGACACAGATACGCAGTATTTT; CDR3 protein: CASSLKISGDTDTQYF
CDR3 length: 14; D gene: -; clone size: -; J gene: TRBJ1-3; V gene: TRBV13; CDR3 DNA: TGTGCCAGCAGCCCCGCTGGGGGGGGAAACACCATATATTTT; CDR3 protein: CASSPAGGGNTIYF
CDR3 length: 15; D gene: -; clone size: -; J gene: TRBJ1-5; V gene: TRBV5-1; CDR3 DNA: TGCGCCAGCAGAGAGGGGGTAGGGAGCAATCAGCCCCAGCATTTT; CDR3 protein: CASREGVGSNQPQHF